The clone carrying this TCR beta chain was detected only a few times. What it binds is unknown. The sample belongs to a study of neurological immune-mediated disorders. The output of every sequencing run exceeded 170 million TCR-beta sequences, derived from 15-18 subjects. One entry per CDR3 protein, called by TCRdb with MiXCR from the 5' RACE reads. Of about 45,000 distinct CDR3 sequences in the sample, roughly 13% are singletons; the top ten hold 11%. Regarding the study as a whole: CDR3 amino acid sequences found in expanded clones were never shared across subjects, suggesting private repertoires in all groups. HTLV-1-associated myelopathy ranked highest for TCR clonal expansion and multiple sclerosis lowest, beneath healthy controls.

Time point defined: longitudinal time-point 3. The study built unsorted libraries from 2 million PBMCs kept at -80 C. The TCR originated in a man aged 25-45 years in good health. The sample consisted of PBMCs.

This CDR3 is CASSSTSSGKITDTQYF. DNA for the CDR3: TGTGCCAGCAGCTCGACCAGTAGCGGGAAGATCACAGATACGCAGTATTTT. The J gene is TRBJ2-3, the V gene TRBV27; 8 bases agree with TRBD2. This CDR3 contains 17 residues. J was trimmed by 2 bases and V by 6 bases; bases with no gene match: 13. Germline V gene lookup returns CDR1 MNHEY and CDR2 SMNVEV (reference sequence).